Sequencing of this T cell receptor beta chain was carried out in a study of T cells after yellow fever vaccination. Study-wide results and limits: Clonotypes shared by both compartments, CD4 and CD8, made up a small share.

This clonotype has ten or more counts. The antigen is not known. Germline V gene lookup returns CDR1 SQVTM and CDR2 ANQGSEA. V shed 1 base and J shed 1 base, with 10 bases lying between them. CDR3 size: 14 residues. UMIs and a universal primer site were added when TCR cDNA was made by 5'RACE template switching. From the 5' RACE reads, TCRdb called clonotypes with MiXCR, one entry per CDR3 protein. The table lists some 350,000 distinct CDR3 sequences, under 7.5% of them singletons, with over 12% in the top ten. The sequencing here drew on PBMCs, taken 5 days after the yellow fever booster vaccination. V usage is TRBV29-1 and J usage is TRBJ2-5, with D perhaps matching TRBD2 (5 bases). This clonotype originated in a young man who received the YFV17D yellow fever vaccine. CDR3 sequence reads: CSVEGGGPQETQYF. The CDR3 DNA reads as TGCAGCGTTGAAGGCGGAGGCCCCCAAGAGACCCAGTACTTC.